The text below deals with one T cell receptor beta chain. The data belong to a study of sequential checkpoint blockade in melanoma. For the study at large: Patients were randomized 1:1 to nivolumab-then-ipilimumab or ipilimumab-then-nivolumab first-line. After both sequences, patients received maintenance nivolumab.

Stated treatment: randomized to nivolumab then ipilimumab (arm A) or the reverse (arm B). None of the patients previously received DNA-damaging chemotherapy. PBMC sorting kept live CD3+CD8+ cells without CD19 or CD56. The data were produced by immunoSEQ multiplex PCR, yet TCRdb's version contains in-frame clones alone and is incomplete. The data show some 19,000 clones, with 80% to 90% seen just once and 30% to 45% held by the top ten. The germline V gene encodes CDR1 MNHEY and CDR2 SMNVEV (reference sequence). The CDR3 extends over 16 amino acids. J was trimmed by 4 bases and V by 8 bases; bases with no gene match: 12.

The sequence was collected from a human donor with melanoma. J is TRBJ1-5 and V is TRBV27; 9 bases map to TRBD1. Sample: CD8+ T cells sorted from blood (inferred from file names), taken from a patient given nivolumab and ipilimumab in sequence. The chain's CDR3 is CASGGGQGRFNQPQHF. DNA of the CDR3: TGTGCCAGCGGGGGGGGACAGGGTAGGTTTAATCAGCCCCAGCATTTT.